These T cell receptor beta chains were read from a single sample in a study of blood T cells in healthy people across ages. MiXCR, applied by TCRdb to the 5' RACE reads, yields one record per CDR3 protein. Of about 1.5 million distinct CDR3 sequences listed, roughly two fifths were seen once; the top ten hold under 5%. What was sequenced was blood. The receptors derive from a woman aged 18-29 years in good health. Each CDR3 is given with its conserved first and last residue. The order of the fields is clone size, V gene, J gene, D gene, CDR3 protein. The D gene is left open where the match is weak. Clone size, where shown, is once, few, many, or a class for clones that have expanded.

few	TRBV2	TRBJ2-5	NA	CASSDLGAGPETQYF
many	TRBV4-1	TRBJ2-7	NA	CASSQAHFRDYEQYF
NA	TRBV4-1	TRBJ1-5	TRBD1	CASSQGQGAHLSHQPQHF
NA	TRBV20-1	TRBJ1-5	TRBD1	CSGQGSNQPQHF
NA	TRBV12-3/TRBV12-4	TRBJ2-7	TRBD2	CASSLRGGQSEQYF
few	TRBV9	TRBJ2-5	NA	CASSVGALSKDEQYF
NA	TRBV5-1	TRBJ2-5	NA	CASSILQETQYF
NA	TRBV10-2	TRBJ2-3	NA	CASSFGWDTQYF
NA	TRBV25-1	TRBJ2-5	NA	CASSDRRGGTPNEQYF
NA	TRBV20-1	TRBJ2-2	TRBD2	CSAAREGTGELFF
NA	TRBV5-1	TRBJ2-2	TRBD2	CASSLAPTREAGELFF
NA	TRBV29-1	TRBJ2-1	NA	CSVVRTNNEQFF
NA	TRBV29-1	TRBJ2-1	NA	CSVGLPRDVSYNEQFF
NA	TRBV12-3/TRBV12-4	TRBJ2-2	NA	CANTGGGNLFTGELFF
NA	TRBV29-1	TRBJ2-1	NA	CSVDEDLRYNEQFF
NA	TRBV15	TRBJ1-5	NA	CATSRSRDGNQPQHF
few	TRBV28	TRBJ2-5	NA	CASSYVPSETQYF
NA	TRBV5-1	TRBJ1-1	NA	CASSLEPGMSTEAFF
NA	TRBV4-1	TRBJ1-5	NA	CASSQAWGPGQPQHF
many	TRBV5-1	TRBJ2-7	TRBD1	CASSFGTGLYEQYF
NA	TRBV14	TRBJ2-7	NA	CASSQAGAGSYEQYF
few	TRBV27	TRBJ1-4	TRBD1	CASARGQVEKLFF
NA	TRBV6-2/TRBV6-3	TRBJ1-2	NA	CASSEDKSGYGYTF
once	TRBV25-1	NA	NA	CASAESRYEQYF
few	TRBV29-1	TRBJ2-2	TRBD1	CSVSTGLNTGELFF
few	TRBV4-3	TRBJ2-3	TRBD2	CASSQDHLADPTDTQYF
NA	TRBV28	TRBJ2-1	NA	CASSFVAGGNEQFF
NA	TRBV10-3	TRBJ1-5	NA	CAISQGGFGNQPQHF
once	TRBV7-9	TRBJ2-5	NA	CASSPEGSQYF
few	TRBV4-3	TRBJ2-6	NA	CASSQSAVGANVLTF
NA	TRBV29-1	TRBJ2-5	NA	CSGGRGETQYF
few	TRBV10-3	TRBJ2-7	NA	CAISQVSSSYEQYF
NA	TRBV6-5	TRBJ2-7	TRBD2	CASGLAGNPPYEQYF
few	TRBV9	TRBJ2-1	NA	CASSGGFEQFF
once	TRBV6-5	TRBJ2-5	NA	CASSYGGVGMTQYF
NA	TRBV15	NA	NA	CATSRVLLAFHEQYF
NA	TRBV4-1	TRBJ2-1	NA	CASSQDPGYEQFF
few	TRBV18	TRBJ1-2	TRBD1	CASSTTGVYYGYTF
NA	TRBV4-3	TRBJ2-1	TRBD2	CASSRVVIAGRNEQFF
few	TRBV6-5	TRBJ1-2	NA	CASSYRGGYYGYTF
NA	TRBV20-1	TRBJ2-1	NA	CSGGRNHNEQFF
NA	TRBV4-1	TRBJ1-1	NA	CASSQEGQAEKAFF
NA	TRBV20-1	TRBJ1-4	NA	CSAREGRYDEKLFF
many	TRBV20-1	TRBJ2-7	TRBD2	CSAPRTSGDGLSEQYF
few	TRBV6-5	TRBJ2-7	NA	CASSSLKGSLSYEQYF
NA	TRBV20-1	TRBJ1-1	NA	CSADRGGRTEAFF
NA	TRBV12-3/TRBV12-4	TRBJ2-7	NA	CASSLEGRAPYEQYF
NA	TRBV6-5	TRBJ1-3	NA	CASSYGGYGNTIYF
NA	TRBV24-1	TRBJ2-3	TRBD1	CATSDTGTGDADTQYF
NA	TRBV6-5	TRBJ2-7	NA	CASSYRQGNEQYF
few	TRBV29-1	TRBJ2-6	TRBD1	CSAKGFVTGSSGANVLTF
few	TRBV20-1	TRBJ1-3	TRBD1	CSALSGTGQHTIYF
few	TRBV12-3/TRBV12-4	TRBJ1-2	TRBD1	CASSRGQGDNYGYTF
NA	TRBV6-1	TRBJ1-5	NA	CASSRTGKGDSNQPQHF
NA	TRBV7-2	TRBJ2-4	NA	CASSPAGVNIQYF
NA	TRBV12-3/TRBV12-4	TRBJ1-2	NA	CASSFGPEGYTF
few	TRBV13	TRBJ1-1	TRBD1	CASSYGQGAAEAFF
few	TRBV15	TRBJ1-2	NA	CATSRDPGRYGYTF
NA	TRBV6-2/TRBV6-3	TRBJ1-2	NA	CASNPQGFANYGYTF